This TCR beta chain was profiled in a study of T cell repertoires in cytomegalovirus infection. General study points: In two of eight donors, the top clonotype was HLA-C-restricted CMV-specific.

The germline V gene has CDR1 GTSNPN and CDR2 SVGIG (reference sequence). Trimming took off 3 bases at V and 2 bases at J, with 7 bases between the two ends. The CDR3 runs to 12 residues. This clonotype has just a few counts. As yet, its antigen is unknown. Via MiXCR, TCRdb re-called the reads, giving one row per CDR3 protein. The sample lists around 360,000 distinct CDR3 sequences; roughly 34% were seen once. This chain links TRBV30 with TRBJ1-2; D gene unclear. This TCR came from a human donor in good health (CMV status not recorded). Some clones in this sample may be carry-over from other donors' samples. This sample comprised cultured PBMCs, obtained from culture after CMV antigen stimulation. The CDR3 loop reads CAWRGGNYGYTF. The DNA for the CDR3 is TGTGCCTGGAGAGGCGGGAACTATGGCTACACCTTC.